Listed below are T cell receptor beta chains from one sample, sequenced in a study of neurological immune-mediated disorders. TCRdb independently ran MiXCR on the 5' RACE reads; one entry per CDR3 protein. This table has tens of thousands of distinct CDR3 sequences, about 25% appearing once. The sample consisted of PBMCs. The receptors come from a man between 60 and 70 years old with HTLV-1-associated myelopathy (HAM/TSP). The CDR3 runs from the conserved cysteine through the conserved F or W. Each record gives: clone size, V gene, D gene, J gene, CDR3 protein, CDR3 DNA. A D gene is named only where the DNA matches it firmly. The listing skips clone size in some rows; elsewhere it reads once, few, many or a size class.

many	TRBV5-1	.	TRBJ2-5	CASSLPGGETQYF	TGCGCCAGCAGCTTGCCAGGCGGGGAGACCCAGTACTTC
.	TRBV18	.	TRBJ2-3	CASSRSSSTDTQYF	TGTGCCAGCTCGCGGAGCTCTAGCACAGATACGCAGTATTTT
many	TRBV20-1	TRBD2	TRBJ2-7	CSARLAGGSYEQYF	TGCAGTGCTAGACTAGCGGGAGGCTCCTACGAGCAGTACTTC
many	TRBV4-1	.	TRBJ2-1	CASSQVASSSYNEQFF	TGCGCCAGCAGCCAAGTAGCGTCAAGCTCCTACAATGAGCAGTTCTTC
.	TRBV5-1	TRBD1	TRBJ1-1	CASSRRQGMTEAFF	TGCGCCAGCAGCAGGCGACAGGGGATGACTGAAGCTTTCTTT
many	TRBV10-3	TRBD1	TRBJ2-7	CAISRDREHEQYF	TGTGCCATCAGCCGGGACAGGGAGCACGAGCAGTACTTC
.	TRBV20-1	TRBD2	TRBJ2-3	CSYLAAGTDTQYF	TGCAGTTACCTAGCGGCAGGCACAGATACGCAGTATTTT
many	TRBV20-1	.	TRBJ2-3	CSGRGEGPNTQYF	TGCAGTGGTAGGGGGGAGGGACCAAATACGCAGTATTTT
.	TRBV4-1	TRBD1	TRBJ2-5	CASSFGQGSSETQYF	TGCGCCAGCAGTTTCGGACAGGGATCTTCAGAGACCCAGTACTTC
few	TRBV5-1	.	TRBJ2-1	CASSPLVSDYNEQFF	TGCGCCAGCAGCCCCCTAGTTAGCGATTACAATGAGCAGTTCTTC
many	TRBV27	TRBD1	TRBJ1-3	CASSRTIRQGPGNTIYF	TGTGCCAGCAGCCGTACAATACGACAGGGTCCTGGAAACACCATATATTTT
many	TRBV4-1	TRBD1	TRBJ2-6	CASSLKTGDRLSGANVLTF	TGCGCCAGCAGCCTGAAAACCGGGGACAGGCTCTCTGGGGCCAACGTCCTGACTTTC
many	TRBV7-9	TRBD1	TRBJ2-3	CASSLAPTQGNTDTQYF	TGTGCCAGCAGCTTAGCTCCCACACAGGGGAACACAGATACGCAGTATTTT
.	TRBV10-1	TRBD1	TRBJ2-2	CASSISGTGGHGELFF	TGCGCCAGCAGTATCTCCGGGACAGGGGGCCACGGGGAGCTGTTTTTT
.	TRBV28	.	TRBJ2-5	CASSTSAGEPQYF	.
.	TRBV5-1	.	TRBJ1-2	CASSLDGQMYGYTF	TGCGCCAGCAGCTTGGACGGACAGATGTATGGCTACACCTTC
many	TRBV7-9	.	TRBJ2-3	CASSLGGGPSGTDTQYF	TGTGCCAGCAGCTTAGGAGGAGGGCCCTCAGGCACAGATACGCAGTATTTT
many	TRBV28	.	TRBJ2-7	CASRVAESYEQYF	TGTGCCAGCAGAGTAGCGGAGTCCTACGAGCAGTACTTC
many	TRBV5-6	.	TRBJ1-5	CASSLAGQFNQPQHF	TGTGCCAGCAGCTTGGCAGGACAGTTCAATCAGCCCCAGCATTTT
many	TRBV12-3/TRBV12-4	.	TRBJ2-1	CASSPTELNEQFF	TGTGCCAGCAGCCCGACGGAACTCAATGAGCAGTTCTTC
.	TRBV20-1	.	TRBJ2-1	CSAPVGPSYNEQFF	TGCAGTGCCCCCGTTGGGCCTTCGTACAATGAGCAGTTCTTC
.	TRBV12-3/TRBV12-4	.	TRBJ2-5	CASSLSGQGETQYF	TGTGCCAGCAGTCTCTCGGGTCAGGGAGAGACCCAGTACTTC
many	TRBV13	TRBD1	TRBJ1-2	CASSWTGGFGYTF	TGTGCCAGCAGCTGGACAGGGGGCTTTGGCTACACCTTC
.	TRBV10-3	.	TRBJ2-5	CAISEETGRQETQYF	TGTGCCATCAGTGAGGAGACAGGGAGGCAAGAGACCCAGTACTTC
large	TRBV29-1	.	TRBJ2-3	CSVDDREATDTQYF	TGCAGCGTTGATGACAGGGAGGCGACAGATACGCAGTATTTT
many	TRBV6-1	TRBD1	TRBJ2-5	CASRTGGQETQYF	TGTGCCAGCAGGACAGGGGGCCAGGAGACCCAGTACTTC
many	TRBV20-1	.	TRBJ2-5	CSAGGFTGFVKTQYF	TGCAGTGCGGGGGGGTTTACAGGGTTCGTAAAGACCCAGTACTTC
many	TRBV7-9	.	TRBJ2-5	CASSLVGLGETQYF	TGTGCCAGCAGCTTAGTAGGATTAGGGGAGACCCAGTACTTC
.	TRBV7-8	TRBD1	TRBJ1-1	CASSSRTGGLNTEAFF	TGTGCCAGCAGCTCACGGACAGGGGGCTTGAACACTGAAGCTTTCTTT
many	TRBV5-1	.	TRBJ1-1	CASSPPGGSTEAFF	TGCGCCAGCAGCCCGCCGGGCGGGAGCACTGAAGCTTTCTTT
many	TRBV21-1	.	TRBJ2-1	CASSGSRGNEQFF	TGTGCCAGCAGCGGGAGTCGAGGCAATGAGCAGTTCTTC
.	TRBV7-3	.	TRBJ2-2	CASRQRAAPTGEQFF	TGTGCCAGCCGGCAGAGGGCGGCCCCCACCGGGGAGCAGTTTTTT
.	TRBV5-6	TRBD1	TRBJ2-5	CASSFDREETQYF	TGTGCCAGCAGCTTCGACAGGGAGGAGACCCAGTACTTC
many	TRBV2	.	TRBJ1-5	CASGIDSSNQPQHF	TGTGCCAGCGGCATAGACAGTAGCAATCAGCCCCAGCATTTT
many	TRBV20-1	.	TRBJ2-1	CSARDQARTYNEQFF	TGCAGTGCTAGAGATCAGGCTAGGACTTACAATGAGCAGTTCTTC
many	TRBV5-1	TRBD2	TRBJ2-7	CASSLAPGLAGNVGEQYF	TGCGCCAGCAGCTTGGCCCCGGGACTAGCGGGAAACGTCGGGGAGCAGTACTTC
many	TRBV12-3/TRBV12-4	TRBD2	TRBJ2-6	CASSLLAGGSSGANVLTF	TGTGCCAGCAGTTTGCTAGCGGGAGGGAGCTCTGGGGCCAACGTCCTGACTTTC
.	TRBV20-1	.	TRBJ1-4	CSGGRTNEKLFF	TGCAGTGGGGGGAGGACTAATGAAAAACTGTTTTTT
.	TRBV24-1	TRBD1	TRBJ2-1	CATSEGGAANEQFF	TGTGCCACCAGTGAAGGGGGCGCTGCCAATGAGCAGTTCTTC
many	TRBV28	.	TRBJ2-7	CASKRQSSYEQYF	TGTGCCAGCAAGAGACAGAGCTCCTACGAGCAGTACTTC
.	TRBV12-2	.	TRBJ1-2	CASRLGAGYSYGYTF	TGTGCAAGTCGCTTAGGGGCGGGATACTCGTATGGCTACACCTTC
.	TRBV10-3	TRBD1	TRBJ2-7	CAITNPGGPYEQYF	TGTGCCATCACCAACCCAGGGGGACCCTACGAGCAGTACTTC
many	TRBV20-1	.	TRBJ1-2	CSAGPGNAYGYTF	TGCAGTGCAGGCCCAGGGAACGCCTATGGCTACACCTTC
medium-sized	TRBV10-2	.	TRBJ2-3	CASSPMGDTQYF	TGCGCCAGCAGCCCCATGGGAGATACGCAGTATTTT